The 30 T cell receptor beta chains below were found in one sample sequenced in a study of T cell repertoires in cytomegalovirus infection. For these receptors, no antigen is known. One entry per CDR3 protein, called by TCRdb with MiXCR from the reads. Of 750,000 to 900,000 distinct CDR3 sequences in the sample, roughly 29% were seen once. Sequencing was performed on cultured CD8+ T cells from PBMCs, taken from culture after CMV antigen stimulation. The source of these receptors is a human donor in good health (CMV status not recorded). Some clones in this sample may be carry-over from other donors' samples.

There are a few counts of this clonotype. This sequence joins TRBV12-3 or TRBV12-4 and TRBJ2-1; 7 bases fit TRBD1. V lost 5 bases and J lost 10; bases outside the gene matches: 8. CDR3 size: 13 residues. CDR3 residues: CASSPRDSLEQFF. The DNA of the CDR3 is TGTGCCAGCAGTCCCCGGGACAGTCTCGAGCAGTTCTTC.

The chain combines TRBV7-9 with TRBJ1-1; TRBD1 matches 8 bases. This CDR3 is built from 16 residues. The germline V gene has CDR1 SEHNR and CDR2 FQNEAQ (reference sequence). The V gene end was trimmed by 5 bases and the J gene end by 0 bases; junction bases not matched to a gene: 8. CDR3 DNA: TGTGCCAGCAGCCACTTGGGGACAGGTTTGAACACTGAAGCTTTCTTT. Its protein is CASSHLGTGLNTEAFF.

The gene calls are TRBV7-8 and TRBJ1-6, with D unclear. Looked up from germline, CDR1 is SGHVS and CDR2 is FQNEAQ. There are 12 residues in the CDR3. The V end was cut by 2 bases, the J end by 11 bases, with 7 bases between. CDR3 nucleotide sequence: TGTGCCAGCAGCTTACCGGGAGCACCCCTCCACTTT. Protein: CASSLPGAPLHF.

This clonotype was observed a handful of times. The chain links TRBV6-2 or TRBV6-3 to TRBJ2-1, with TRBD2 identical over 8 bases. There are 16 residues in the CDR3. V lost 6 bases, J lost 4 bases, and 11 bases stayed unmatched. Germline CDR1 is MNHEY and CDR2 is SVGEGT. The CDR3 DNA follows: TGTGCCAGCAGGGCAAGCGGGGGCAAGTATTACAATGAGCAGTTCTTC. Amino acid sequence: CASRASGGKYYNEQFF.

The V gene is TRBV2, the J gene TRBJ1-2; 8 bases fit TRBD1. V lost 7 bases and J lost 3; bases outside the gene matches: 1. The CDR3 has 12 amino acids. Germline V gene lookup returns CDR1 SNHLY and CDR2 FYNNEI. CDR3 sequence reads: CASIQGDYGYTF. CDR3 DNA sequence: TGTGCCAGCATACAGGGGGACTATGGCTACACCTTC.

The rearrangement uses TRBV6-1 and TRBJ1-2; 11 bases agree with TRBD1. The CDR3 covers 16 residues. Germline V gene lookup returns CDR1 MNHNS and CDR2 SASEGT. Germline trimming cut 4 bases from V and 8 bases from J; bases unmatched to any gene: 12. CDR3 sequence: CASSGGTGGYPWGYTF. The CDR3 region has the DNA TGTGCCAGCAGTGGAGGGACAGGGGGGTATCCTTGGGGCTACACCTTC.

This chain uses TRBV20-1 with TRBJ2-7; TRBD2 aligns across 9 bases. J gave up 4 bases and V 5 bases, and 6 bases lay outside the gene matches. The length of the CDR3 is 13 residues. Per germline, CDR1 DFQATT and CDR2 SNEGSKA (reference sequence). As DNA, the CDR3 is TGCAGTGCTGGCGGGGGGGCCATTTACGAGCAGTACGTC. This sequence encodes CSAGGGAIYEQYV.

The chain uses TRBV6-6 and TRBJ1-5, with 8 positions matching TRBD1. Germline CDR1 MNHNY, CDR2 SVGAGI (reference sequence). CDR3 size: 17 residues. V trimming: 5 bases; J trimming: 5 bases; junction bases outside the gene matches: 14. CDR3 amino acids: CASSPRTGLRMDQPQHF. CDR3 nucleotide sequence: TGTGCCAGCAGTCCCCGGACAGGGTTAAGAATGGATCAGCCCCAGCATTTT.

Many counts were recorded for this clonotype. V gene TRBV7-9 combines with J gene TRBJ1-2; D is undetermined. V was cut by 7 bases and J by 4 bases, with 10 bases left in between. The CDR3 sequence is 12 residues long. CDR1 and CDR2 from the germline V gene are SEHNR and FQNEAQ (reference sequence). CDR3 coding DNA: TGTGCCAGCACCGGTACCGGCTATGGCTACACCTTC. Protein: CASTGTGYGYTF.

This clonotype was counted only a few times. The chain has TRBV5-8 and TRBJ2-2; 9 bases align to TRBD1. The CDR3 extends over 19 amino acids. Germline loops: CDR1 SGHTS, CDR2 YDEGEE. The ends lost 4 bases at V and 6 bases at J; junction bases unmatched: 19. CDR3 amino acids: CASSTHGTRQGEIPGELFF. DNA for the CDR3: TGTGCCAGCAGCACCCACGGAACGCGACAGGGGGAAATTCCCGGGGAGCTGTTTTTT.

CDR3 sequence: CASSLVQVSETQYF. CDR3 nucleotide sequence: TGTGCCAGCAGCTTAGTCCAGGTTTCAGAGACCCAGTACTTC. The chain links TRBV7-8 to TRBJ2-5; D not resolved. The germline V and J ends were trimmed by 1 base and 4 bases, with 10 bases remaining between them. The CDR3 length is 14 residues. Germline CDR1 and CDR2: SGHVS and FQNEAQ.

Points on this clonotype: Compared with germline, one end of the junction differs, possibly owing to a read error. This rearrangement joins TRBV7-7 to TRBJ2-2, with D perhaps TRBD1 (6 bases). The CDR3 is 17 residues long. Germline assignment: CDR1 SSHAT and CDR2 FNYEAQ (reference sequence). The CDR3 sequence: CASSLARHRANTGELFF. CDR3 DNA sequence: TGTGCTAGCAGCTTAGCACGTCACAGGGCGAACACCGGGGAGCTGTTTTTT.

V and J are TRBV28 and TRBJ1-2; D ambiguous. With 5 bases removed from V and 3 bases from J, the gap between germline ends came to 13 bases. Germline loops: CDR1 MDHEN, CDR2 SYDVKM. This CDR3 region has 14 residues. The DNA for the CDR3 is TGTGCCAGCAGTCCGAGCTTGGATGACTATGGCTACACCTTC. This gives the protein CASSPSLDDYGYTF.

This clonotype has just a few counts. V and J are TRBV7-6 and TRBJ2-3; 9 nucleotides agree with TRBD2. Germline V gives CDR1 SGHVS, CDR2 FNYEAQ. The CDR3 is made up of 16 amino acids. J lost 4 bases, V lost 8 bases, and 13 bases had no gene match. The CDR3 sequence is CASFPRGGLLSDTQYF. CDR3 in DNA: TGTGCCAGCTTTCCGCGGGGGGGCCTTCTGTCAGATACGCAGTATTTT.

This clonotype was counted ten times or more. CDR3 sequence: CASSPHTDTQYF. CDR3 DNA: TGTGCCAGCAGCCCCCACACAGATACGCAGTATTTT. The genes are TRBV27 and TRBJ2-3; D is undetermined. The CDR3 contains 12 residues. The germline CDR1 and CDR2 sequences are MNHEY and SMNVEV (reference sequence). V was trimmed by 6 bases and J by 2 bases, leaving 6 bases between them.

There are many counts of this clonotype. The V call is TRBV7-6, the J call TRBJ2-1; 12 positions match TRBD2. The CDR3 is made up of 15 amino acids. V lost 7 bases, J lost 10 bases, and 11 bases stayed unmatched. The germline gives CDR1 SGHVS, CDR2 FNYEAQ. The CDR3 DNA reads TGTGCCAGCACCCATACGGCTAGCGGGGGGGTAGAGCAGTTCTTC. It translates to CASTHTASGGVEQFF.

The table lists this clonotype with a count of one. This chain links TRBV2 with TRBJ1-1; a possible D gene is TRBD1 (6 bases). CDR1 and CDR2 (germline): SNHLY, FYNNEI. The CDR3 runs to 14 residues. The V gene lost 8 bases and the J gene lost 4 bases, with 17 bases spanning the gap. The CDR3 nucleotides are TGTGCCAGCCCAAAAGGGGGAGGGAGCACTGAAGCTTTCTTT. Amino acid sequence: CASPKGGGSTEAFF.

CDR3 sequence: CAISEGGDQPQHF. The CDR3 DNA is TGTGCCATCAGTGAAGGGGGGGACCAGCCCCAGCATTTT. V is TRBV10-3 and J is TRBJ1-5; D is perhaps TRBD1 (6 bases). The V end was cut by 3 bases, the J end by 7 bases, with 10 bases between. The CDR3 covers 13 residues. In germline, CDR1 is ENHRY, CDR2 SYGVKD.

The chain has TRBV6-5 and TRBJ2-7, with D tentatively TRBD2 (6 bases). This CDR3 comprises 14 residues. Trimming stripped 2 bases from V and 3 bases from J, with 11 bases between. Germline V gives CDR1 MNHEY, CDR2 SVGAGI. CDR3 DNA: TGTGCCAGCAGTTACGGAGGGGTCGGCTACGAGCAGTACTTC. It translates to CASSYGGVGYEQYF.

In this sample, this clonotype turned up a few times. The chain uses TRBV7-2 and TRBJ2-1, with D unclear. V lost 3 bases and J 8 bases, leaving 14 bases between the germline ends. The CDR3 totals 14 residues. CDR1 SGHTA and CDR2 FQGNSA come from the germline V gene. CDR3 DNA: TGTGCCAGCAGCTTGTGGGGTGCTGGGGATGAGCAGTTCTTC. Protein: CASSLWGAGDEQFF.

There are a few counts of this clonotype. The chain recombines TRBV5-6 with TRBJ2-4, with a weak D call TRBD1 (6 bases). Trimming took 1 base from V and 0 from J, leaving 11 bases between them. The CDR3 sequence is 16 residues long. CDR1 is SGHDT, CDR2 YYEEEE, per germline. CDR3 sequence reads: CASSLLGDIAKNIQYF. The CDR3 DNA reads TGTGCCAGCAGCTTGCTTGGGGACATAGCCAAAAACATTCAGTACTTC.

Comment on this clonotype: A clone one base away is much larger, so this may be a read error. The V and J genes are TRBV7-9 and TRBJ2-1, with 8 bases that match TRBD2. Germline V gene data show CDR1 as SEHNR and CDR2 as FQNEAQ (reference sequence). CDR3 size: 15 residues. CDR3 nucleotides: TGTGCCAGCAGCCCTTCGCGGGGGGAGTACAATGTGCAGTTCTTC. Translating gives CASSPSRGEYNVQFF.

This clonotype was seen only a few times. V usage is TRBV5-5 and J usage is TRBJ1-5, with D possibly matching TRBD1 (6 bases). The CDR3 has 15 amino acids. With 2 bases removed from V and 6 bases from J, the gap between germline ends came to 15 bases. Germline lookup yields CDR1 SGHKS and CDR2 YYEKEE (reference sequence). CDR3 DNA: TGTGCCAGCAGCTTCCGGGACAACGGCGGTCAGCCCCAGCATTTT. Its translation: CASSFRDNGGQPQHF. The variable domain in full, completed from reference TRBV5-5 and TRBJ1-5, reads DAGVTQSPTHLIKTRGQQVTLRCSPISGHKSVSWYQQVLGQGPQFIFQYYEKEERGRGNFPDRFSARQFPNYSSELNVNALLLGDSALYLCASSFRDNGGQPQHFGDGTRLSIL.

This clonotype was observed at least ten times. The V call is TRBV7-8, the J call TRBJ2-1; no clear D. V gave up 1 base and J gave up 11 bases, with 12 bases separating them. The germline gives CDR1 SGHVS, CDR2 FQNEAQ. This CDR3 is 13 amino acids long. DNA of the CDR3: TGTGCCAGCAGCTTAGAACCCCCAGGAAAGCAGTTCTTC. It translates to CASSLEPPGKQFF.

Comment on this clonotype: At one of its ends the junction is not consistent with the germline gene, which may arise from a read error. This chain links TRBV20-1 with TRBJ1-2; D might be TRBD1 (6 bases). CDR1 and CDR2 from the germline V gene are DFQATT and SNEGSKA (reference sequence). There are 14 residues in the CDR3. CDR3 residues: CSVRVGGQAYGYTF. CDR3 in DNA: TGCAGTGTTAGAGTGGGGGGGCAGGCCTATGGCTACACCTTC.

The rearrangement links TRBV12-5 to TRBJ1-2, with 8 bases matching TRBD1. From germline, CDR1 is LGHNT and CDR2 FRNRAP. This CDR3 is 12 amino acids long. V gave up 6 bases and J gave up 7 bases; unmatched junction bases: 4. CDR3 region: CASGPGTGGYTF. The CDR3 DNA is TGTGCTAGTGGGCCAGGGACAGGTGGCTACACCTTC.

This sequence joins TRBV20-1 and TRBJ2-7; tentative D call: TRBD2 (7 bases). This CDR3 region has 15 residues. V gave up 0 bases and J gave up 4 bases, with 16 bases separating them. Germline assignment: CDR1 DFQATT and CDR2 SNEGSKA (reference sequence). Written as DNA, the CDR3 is TGCAGTGCTAGAGATAGGGGGGGCAATGTTTACGAGCAGTACTTC. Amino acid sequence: CSARDRGGNVYEQYF.

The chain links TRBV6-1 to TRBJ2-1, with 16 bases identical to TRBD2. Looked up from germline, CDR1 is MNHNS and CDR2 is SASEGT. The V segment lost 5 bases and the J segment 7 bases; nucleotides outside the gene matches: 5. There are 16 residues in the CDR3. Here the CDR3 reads CASSHTGLAGGNEQFF. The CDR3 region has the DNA TGTGCCAGCAGTCACACGGGACTAGCGGGGGGGAATGAGCAGTTCTTC.

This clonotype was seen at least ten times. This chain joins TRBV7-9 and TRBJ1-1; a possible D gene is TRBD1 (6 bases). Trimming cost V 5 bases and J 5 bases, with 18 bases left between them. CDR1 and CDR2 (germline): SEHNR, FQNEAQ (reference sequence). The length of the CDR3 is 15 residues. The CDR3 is CASSVEGVARTEAFF. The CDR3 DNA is TGTGCCAGCAGCGTTGAGGGGGTAGCGAGAACTGAAGCTTTCTTT.

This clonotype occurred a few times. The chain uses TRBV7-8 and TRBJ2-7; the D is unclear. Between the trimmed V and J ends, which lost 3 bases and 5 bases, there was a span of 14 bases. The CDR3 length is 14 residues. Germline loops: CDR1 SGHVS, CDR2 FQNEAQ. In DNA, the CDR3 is TGTGCCAGCAGCTTTTCTACACCGGAAAACGAGCAGTACTTC. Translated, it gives CASSFSTPENEQYF.